This paragraph reports one T cell receptor (beta chain). Its antigen is unknown. The sample comes from a study of Tregs in tolerant kidney transplant recipients. V trimming: 2 bases; J trimming: 8 bases; junction bases outside the gene matches: 0. The CDR3 sequence is 12 residues long. Germline V gene sequence: CDR1 MGHRA, CDR2 YSYEKL. Notes on the study in general: Biological reproducibility was not directly addressed, but technical replication error appeared minimal.

The table came from immunoSEQ multiplex PCR; TCRdb's copy has only in-frame clones and leaves some out. The sample has tens of thousands of clones; more than 80% are singletons. CD4+CD25+CD127- Tregs, CD4+CD25- non-Tregs, CD4 and CD8 cells were sorted. The TCR comes from a human donor in good health. Input material: Tregs from blood. The chain uses TRBV4-1 and TRBJ1-2, with 9 bases aligning to TRBD1. The CDR3 protein is CASSQTGGGYTF. The CDR3 DNA sequence: TGCGCCAGCAGCCAAACAGGGGGCGGCTACACCTTC.